Each of the 16 T cell receptor beta chains below was sequenced from the same sample in a study of blood T cells in healthy people across ages. Combining a sample-barcoded 5' primer with a J-beta primer mix, a second PCR ran for roughly 7 to 12 cycles. TCRdb called the 5' RACE reads again in MiXCR, with one record for every CDR3 protein. The data show over a million distinct CDR3 sequences, with under 55% seen just once and 18% held by the top ten. Specimen: blood. The receptors here all came from a woman aged 60-70 years in good health.

J is TRBJ1-6 and V is TRBV15; D uncertain. This CDR3 contains 14 residues. The V end was cut by 2 bases, the J end by 2 bases, with 4 bases between. Germline CDR1 LNHNV, CDR2 YYDKDF (reference sequence). CDR3 DNA sequence: TGTGCCACCAGCAGACGGACCTATAATTCACCCCTCCACTTT. Translating gives CATSRRTYNSPLHF.

The CDR3 here is CAWRTLTYEQYF. DNA for the CDR3: TGTGCCTGGAGAACCCTTACGTACGAGCAGTACTTC. V and J are TRBV30 and TRBJ2-4; no clear D. Judging by the DNA end, TRBJ2-7 fits better; the J call may be wrong. This CDR3 has 12 residues. CDR1 and CDR2 from the germline V gene are GTSNPN and SVGIG (reference sequence).

This clonotype was counted only a few times. CDR3: CASSVRGRDEQFF. CDR3 coding DNA: TGTGCCAGCAGTGTTCGAGGCCGCGATGAGCAGTTCTTC. The V and J genes are TRBV2 and TRBJ2-1; D is unresolved. Deletions cut 4 bases from V and 8 bases from J, with 12 bases between. CDR1 is SNHLY and CDR2 is FYNNEI in the germline V gene. This CDR3 region has 13 residues.

The chain joins TRBV12-3 or TRBV12-4 to TRBJ2-7; maybe TRBD1 (5 bases). V lost 5 bases and J lost 2, with 19 bases in between. The CDR3 extends over 16 amino acids. The CDR3 is CASSHGQPQAPYEQYF. The CDR3 DNA is TGTGCCAGCAGTCACGGACAACCACAAGCACCCTACGAGCAGTACTTC.

This clonotype was detected many times. The V and J genes are TRBV11-3 and TRBJ2-1; 9 bases fit TRBD1. The CDR3 loop spans 14 amino acids. V gave up 5 bases and J gave up 4 bases; unmatched junction bases: 3. Germline V gives CDR1 SGHNT, CDR2 YENEEA. CDR3 nucleotide sequence: TGTGCCAGCAGCCCACAGGGGGCATACAATGAGCAGTTCTTC. Its translation is CASSPQGAYNEQFF.

The V gene is TRBV18, the J gene TRBJ1-5; D is perhaps TRBD1 (6 bases). Per the germline V gene, CDR1 is KGHSH and CDR2 is LQKENI. The CDR3 has 16 amino acids. The ends were cut back, 2 bases at V and 6 bases at J, with 17 bases in the middle. CDR3 nucleotide sequence: TGTGCCAGCTCACCATATCAGGGGAGGATGACTCAGCCCCAGCATTTT. This codes for CASSPYQGRMTQPQHF.

The CDR3 is CASRSGPDTEAFF. For the CDR3, the DNA is TGTGCCAGCAGATCAGGTCCCGACACTGAAGCTTTCTTT. The chain uses TRBV7-9 and TRBJ1-1; D is unresolved. Trimming left V 6 bases short and J 3 bases short, with 11 bases between. Looked up from germline, CDR1 is SEHNR and CDR2 is FQNEAQ (reference sequence). The CDR3 covers 13 residues.

The chain employs TRBV20-1 and TRBJ2-7, with TRBD1 matching over 8 bases. Looked up from germline, CDR1 is DFQATT and CDR2 is SNEGSKA (reference sequence). The CDR3 loop spans 15 amino acids. J lost 2 bases, V lost 6 bases, and 12 bases had no gene match. The CDR3 here is CSAPDRDRPTYEQYF. The DNA of the CDR3 is TGCAGTGCACCTGACCGGGACAGGCCTACCTACGAGCAGTACTTC.

V usage is TRBV7-9 and J usage is TRBJ2-1, with 8 nucleotides matching TRBD2. Unmatched junction bases numbered 13, after V lost 5 bases and J lost 7 bases. Germline CDR1 is SEHNR and CDR2 is FQNEAQ (reference sequence). The CDR3 contains 16 residues. CDR3 nucleotide sequence: TGTGCCAGCAGCGCCCGGGGGGGTAGCGTAACGAATGAGCAGTTCTTC. Its protein is CASSARGGSVTNEQFF.

The chain has TRBV2 and TRBJ1-2; D call uncertain. The CDR3 spans 14 residues. V was trimmed by 3 bases and J by 4 bases, leaving 12 bases between them. The germline V gene has CDR1 SNHLY and CDR2 FYNNEI. The CDR3 sequence is CASSDQLTSYGYTF. CDR3 coding DNA: TGTGCCAGCAGTGACCAGCTAACCAGCTATGGCTACACCTTC.

The rearrangement joins TRBV4-1 to TRBJ2-7, with 7 bases that match TRBD1. Trimming took 1 base from V and 7 from J; bases not matched to a gene: 4. CDR1 MGHRA and CDR2 YSYEKL come from the germline V gene. The CDR3 is made up of 13 amino acids. The CDR3 DNA sequence: TGCGCCAGCAGCCAAGGACAGGGTGCGGAGCAGTACTTC. This codes for CASSQGQGAEQYF.

The chain joins TRBV9 to TRBJ2-5, with D possibly being TRBD1 or TRBD2 (5 bases each). The CDR3 has 14 amino acids. The germline V gene has CDR1 SGDLS and CDR2 YYNGEE. V was pared by 0 bases and J by 5 bases, with 11 bases between. The CDR3 nucleotides read TGTGCCAGCAGCGTAGTGGGGGTCGGCGAGACCCAGTACTTC. It translates to CASSVVGVGETQYF.

This clonotype was found a few times. The CDR3 reads CASSLGAGLFSTDTQYF. CDR3 nucleotide sequence: TGTGCCAGCAGCTTAGGTGCAGGGTTATTTAGCACAGATACGCAGTATTTT. V is TRBV7-8 and J is TRBJ2-3, with a weak D call TRBD1 (5 bases). CDR1 and CDR2 from the germline V gene are SGHVS and FQNEAQ. This CDR3 is built from 17 residues. The ends were cut back, 1 base at V and 0 bases at J, with 14 bases in the middle. Variable domain in full (rest from reference TRBV7-8 and TRBJ2-3): GAGVSQSPRYKVAKRGQDVALRCDPISGHVSLFWYQQALGQGPEFLTYFQNEAQLDKSGLPSDRFFAERPEGSVSTLKIQRTQQEDSAVYLCASSLGAGLFSTDTQYFGPGTRLTVL.

The CDR3, as DNA: TGTGCCAGCAGCTTATTTGCAGGAGATACGCAGTATTTT. This gives the protein CASSLFAGDTQYF. The chain combines TRBV7-6 with TRBJ2-3, with D uncertain. Trimming shortened V by 2 bases and J by 5 bases, and 8 bases separated the two germline ends. Germline assignment: CDR1 SGHVS and CDR2 FNYEAQ. This CDR3 comprises 13 residues.

The chain links TRBV5-1 to TRBJ2-2, with 9 bases that match TRBD1. V shed 4 bases, J shed 7 bases, and the junction held 5 bases outside the gene matches. CDR1 is SGHRS, CDR2 YFSETQ, per germline. This CDR3 is built from 14 residues. CDR3 DNA sequence: TGCGCCAGCAGCCTGGGACAGGGCCACGGGGAGCTGTTTTTT. Its translation is CASSLGQGHGELFF. The full variable domain, with the rest looked up from reference TRBV5-1 and TRBJ2-2, is KAGVTQTPRYLIKTRGQQVTLSCSPISGHRSVSWYQQTPGQGLQFLFEYFSETQRNKGNFPGRFSGRQFSNSRSEMNVSTLELGDSALYLCASSLGQGHGELFFGEGSRLTVL.

The chain couples TRBV20-1 to TRBJ2-1; TRBD2 matches 8 bases. Germline-derived CDR1 and CDR2 are DFQATT and SNEGSKA (reference sequence). This CDR3 has 15 residues. The V gene end was trimmed by 7 bases and the J gene end by 0 bases; junction bases not matched to a gene: 8. CDR3 DNA: TGCAGTGTCATACTCAGCGGGAGCTCCTACAATGAGCAGTTCTTC. Its translation: CSVILSGSSYNEQFF.